This is a list of T cell receptor beta chains from one sample in a study of CD4 T cells in relation to SARS-CoV-2 and coronaviruses. Repertoires were generated with immunoSEQ multiplex PCR, while TCRdb's copy carries only in-frame clones and drops some. Seen here are approximately 50,000 clones, roughly nine tenths observed once, and the top ten hold about 0.4%. The source material was naive CD4+ T cells from PBMCs. The receptors here all came from an adult with COVID-19. Each CDR3 is given with its conserved first and last residue. Fields, in order: J gene, V gene, D gene, clone size, CDR3 DNA, CDR3 protein. D genes are given only for firm matches. Expanded clones get a size class; other rows say once, few or many, or leave the size out.

j_gene: TRBJ1-1; v_gene: TRBV10-3; d_gene: TRBD1; abundance: -; CDR3nt: TGTGCCATCAGTGTTACAGGGGACACTGAAGCTTTCTTT; CDR3aa: CAISVTGDTEAFF
j_gene: TRBJ1-1; v_gene: TRBV19; d_gene: TRBD1; abundance: -; CDR3nt: TGTGCCAGTAGCGGAACCGGGACAGGGAAGCCTGAAGCTTTCTTT; CDR3aa: CASSGTGTGKPEAFF
j_gene: TRBJ2-3; v_gene: TRBV30; d_gene: TRBD2; abundance: -; CDR3nt: TGTGCCTGGAGCCCGGGACTAAGCACAGATACGCAGTATTTT; CDR3aa: CAWSPGLSTDTQYF
j_gene: TRBJ2-1; v_gene: TRBV2; d_gene: TRBD2; abundance: few; CDR3nt: TGTGCCAGCAGTGAGTTTGCGGGAGGTCTGGATGAGCAGTTCTTC; CDR3aa: CASSEFAGGLDEQFF
j_gene: TRBJ1-1; v_gene: TRBV2; d_gene: -; abundance: -; CDR3nt: TGTGCCAGCTGTGGAAACACTGAAGCTTTCTTT; CDR3aa: CASCGNTEAFF
j_gene: TRBJ2-2; v_gene: TRBV9; d_gene: TRBD2; abundance: -; CDR3nt: TGTGCCAGCAGCGTAGACGGGAGGGCCTACACCGGGGAGCTGTTTTTT; CDR3aa: CASSVDGRAYTGELFF
j_gene: TRBJ2-3; v_gene: TRBV5-4; d_gene: TRBD2; abundance: once; CDR3nt: TGTGCCAGCAGCTTAATGACTAGCGGCACAGATACGCAGTATTTT; CDR3aa: CASSLMTSGTDTQYF
j_gene: TRBJ2-3; v_gene: TRBV28; d_gene: TRBD2; abundance: -; CDR3nt: TGTGCCAGCAGAAAGCGGGGGAGCACAGATACGCAGTATTTT; CDR3aa: CASRKRGSTDTQYF
j_gene: TRBJ2-7; v_gene: TRBV19; d_gene: TRBD2; abundance: few; CDR3nt: TGTGCCAGTAGTATTGGGACTATGGCGGGAGGCGAGCAGTACTTC; CDR3aa: CASSIGTMAGGEQYF
j_gene: TRBJ2-7; v_gene: TRBV5-6; d_gene: -; abundance: -; CDR3nt: TGTGCCAGCAGCTATGACCGGAGTCAGCGTTCCGAGCAGTACTTC; CDR3aa: CASSYDRSQRSEQYF
j_gene: TRBJ1-2; v_gene: TRBV5-4; d_gene: -; abundance: -; CDR3nt: TGTGCCAGCAGCCCTAACCCCCAGGGAGACTATGGCTACACCTTC; CDR3aa: CASSPNPQGDYGYTF
j_gene: TRBJ2-4; v_gene: TRBV24-1; d_gene: -; abundance: -; CDR3nt: TGTGCCACCAGTGCCGGTGGGGACTCCAAAAACATTCAGTACTTC; CDR3aa: CATSAGGDSKNIQYF
j_gene: TRBJ2-2; v_gene: TRBV2; d_gene: -; abundance: -; CDR3nt: TGTGCCAGCACTCCGGACGCGGCCGGGGAGCTGTTTTTT; CDR3aa: CASTPDAAGELFF
j_gene: TRBJ2-3; v_gene: TRBV10-3; d_gene: TRBD2; abundance: -; CDR3nt: TGTGCCATCAGGAGCGTGGGACTAGCGGGAGAGGCCCTTACAGATACGCAGTATTTT; CDR3aa: CAIRSVGLAGEALTDTQYF
j_gene: TRBJ2-3; v_gene: TRBV6-6; d_gene: TRBD1; abundance: -; CDR3nt: TGTGCCAGCAGTCGACAGGGGGCGGCGTTGGGCACAGATACGCAGTATTTT; CDR3aa: CASSRQGAALGTDTQYF
j_gene: TRBJ2-1; v_gene: TRBV5-1; d_gene: -; abundance: -; CDR3nt: TGCGCCAGCAGCTTGTCAGGGTCCTACAATGAGCAGTTCTTC; CDR3aa: CASSLSGSYNEQFF
j_gene: TRBJ1-5; v_gene: TRBV5-6; d_gene: -; abundance: -; CDR3nt: TGTGCCAGCAGCTTGTATGGGGGTGGAAGCAATCAGCCCCAGCATTTT; CDR3aa: CASSLYGGGSNQPQHF
j_gene: TRBJ2-1; v_gene: TRBV9; d_gene: -; abundance: -; CDR3nt: TGTGCCAGCAGCGTTAGCGGCTTCTCCTCGAATGAGCAGTTCTTC; CDR3aa: CASSVSGFSSNEQFF
j_gene: TRBJ1-6; v_gene: TRBV6-5; d_gene: -; abundance: -; CDR3nt: TGTGCCAGCAGGGGAGCGGGGGCACCCCTCCACTTT; CDR3aa: CASRGAGAPLHF
j_gene: TRBJ2-1; v_gene: TRBV29-1; d_gene: TRBD2; abundance: -; CDR3nt: TGCAGCGCCGGACTAGCGGTAAACAATGAGCAGTTCTTC; CDR3aa: CSAGLAVNNEQFF
j_gene: TRBJ2-3; v_gene: TRBV6-5; d_gene: TRBD1; abundance: -; CDR3nt: TGTGCCAGCAGGGCGACAGGGGCGGGGGATACGCAGTATTTT; CDR3aa: CASRATGAGDTQYF
j_gene: TRBJ1-6; v_gene: TRBV18; d_gene: -; abundance: once; CDR3nt: TGTGCCAGCTCATACTCGGGACAATATAATTCACCCCTCCACTTT; CDR3aa: CASSYSGQYNSPLHF
j_gene: TRBJ1-1; v_gene: TRBV18; d_gene: -; abundance: -; CDR3nt: TGTGCCAGCTCACCATTGACGGGAGAGAACACTGAAGCTTTCTTT; CDR3aa: CASSPLTGENTEAFF
j_gene: TRBJ2-3; v_gene: TRBV5-1; d_gene: TRBD1; abundance: once; CDR3nt: TGCGCCAGCAGCTTAGGGGACAGTCGACGAGATACGCAGTATTTT; CDR3aa: CASSLGDSRRDTQYF
j_gene: TRBJ2-2; v_gene: TRBV10-3; d_gene: -; abundance: -; CDR3nt: TGTGCCATCAGTGAGGCGGGGCTGGGGAGCACCGGGGAGCTGTTTTTT; CDR3aa: CAISEAGLGSTGELFF
j_gene: TRBJ1-6; v_gene: TRBV10-3; d_gene: -; abundance: -; CDR3nt: TGTGCCATCAGTGTGGCGGCAGATAATTCACCCCTCCACTTT; CDR3aa: CAISVAADNSPLHF